This T cell receptor beta chain was captured by sequencing in a study of T cells in Graves' hyperthyroidism and ophthalmopathy. For the study at large: Peripheral blood was drawn at first diagnosis, prior to all treatment. Study-level points and caveats: The model's output predicted ophthalmopathy at a median of roughly 6 months prior to onset.

This clonotype has just a few counts. Its specificity is not known. Diagnoses used clinical symptoms, serum thyroxine and TRAb, thyroid ultrasound and orbital computed tomography. Amplified TCR beta CDR3 regions came from RNA transcripts. Initially, a first-round RT-PCR of the TCR CDR3 employed the HTBI primer set. Via MiXCR, TCRdb re-called the multiplex PCR reads, giving one row per CDR3 protein. The table records about 480,000 distinct CDR3 sequences, around 24% of them present only once. Trimming took 5 bases from V and 3 from J, leaving 14 bases between them. The CDR3 runs to 14 residues. Germline loops: CDR1 LNHDA, CDR2 SQIVND (reference sequence).

The receptor was derived from a woman aged 25 to 39 with Graves' ophthalmopathy. Sequenced input: blood. The chain carries TRBV19 and TRBJ2-7; no reliable D call. The CDR3 DNA reads as TGTGCCAGTAGTGGCTCGCGGAATTTCTACGAGCAGTACTTC. Translation: CASSGSRNFYEQYF.